Listed below are T cell receptor beta chains from one sample, sequenced in a study of T cell responses to AZD1222 COVID-19 vaccine. TCRdb's table, derived via immunoSEQ multiplex PCR, lists solely in-frame clones and lacks some. The sample includes about 110,000 clones, about 87% seen only once; the top ten take around 1.6%. Source: peripheral blood, taken on day 0 of AZD1222 vaccination. The receptors derive from an adult in good health. Each CDR3 is given with its conserved first and last residue. The order of the fields is D gene, V gene, CDR3 protein. The D gene is left open where the match is weak.

d_call: TRBD1
v_call: TRBV6-6
cdr3_aa: CASSRSTGTGVNQPQHF

d_call: .
v_call: TRBV9
cdr3_aa: CASSVEGGRGYTF

d_call: TRBD2
v_call: TRBV7-6
cdr3_aa: CASSLEASGSRLEQYF

d_call: .
v_call: TRBV7-2
cdr3_aa: CASSLVLFETQYF

d_call: TRBD1
v_call: TRBV23-1
cdr3_aa: CASSNRGQGNEKLFF

d_call: TRBD2
v_call: TRBV10-1
cdr3_aa: CASSRLAGAYEQYF

d_call: .
v_call: TRBV11-2
cdr3_aa: CASSPYSRHANTEAFF

d_call: .
v_call: TRBV9
cdr3_aa: CASSVDGKGEQYF

d_call: .
v_call: TRBV6-5
cdr3_aa: CASKEGVSGGAQYF

d_call: .
v_call: TRBV6-2/TRBV6-3
cdr3_aa: CASSGRDSRTVHGYTF

d_call: .
v_call: TRBV4-1
cdr3_aa: CASSQEGGSRNIQYF

d_call: .
v_call: TRBV11-3
cdr3_aa: CASSPGPGSYGYTF

d_call: .
v_call: TRBV5-5
cdr3_aa: CASSHRDYGYTF

d_call: TRBD1
v_call: TRBV29-1
cdr3_aa: CSAAGTGGDYGYTF

d_call: TRBD2
v_call: TRBV4-1
cdr3_aa: CASSQVRAGGDNEQFF

d_call: .
v_call: TRBV14
cdr3_aa: CASSHPGWLGAFF

d_call: .
v_call: TRBV6-5
cdr3_aa: CASRGTARTEAFF

d_call: TRBD1
v_call: TRBV4-1
cdr3_aa: CASSQGGQGHTDTQYF

d_call: .
v_call: TRBV28
cdr3_aa: CASSSLLGTANSPLHF